Shown below are 25 T cell receptor beta chains from a single sample sequenced in a study of blood T cells in healthy people across ages. Through a sample-barcoded 5' primer and a J-beta primer mix, a second PCR was run for about 7 to 12 cycles. TCRdb processed the 5' RACE reads anew with MiXCR; each CDR3 protein has one entry. The sample comprises fewer than 2,000,000 distinct CDR3 sequences, around 35% of which are singletons, and 11% rests with the top ten. The specimen sequenced was blood. All receptors derive from a woman in her 30s in good health.

The table lists this clonotype with a few counts. V and J are TRBV20-1 and TRBJ2-3; 11 bases are shared with TRBD2. Germline V gives CDR1 DFQATT, CDR2 SNEGSKA (reference sequence). The V and J ends lost 3 bases and 6 bases, in that order; junction bases with no gene match: 20. This CDR3 contains 19 residues. The chain's CDR3 is CSASDPTGTSGGGRDTQYF. Written as DNA, the CDR3 is TGCAGTGCTAGTGACCCGACCGGGACTAGCGGTGGGGGGCGGGATACGCAGTATTTT.

This chain connects TRBV28 to TRBJ1-1; D is perhaps TRBD1 (6 bases). From germline, CDR1 is MDHEN and CDR2 SYDVKM. The V end lost 7 bases, the J end lost 1 base, and 10 bases lay between the germline ends. The CDR3 is 13 residues long. CDR3 protein: CASNQGRNTEAFF. The CDR3 bases are TGTGCCAGCAACCAGGGGAGGAACACTGAAGCTTTCTTT. The whole variable domain, filled in from reference TRBV28 and TRBJ1-1, reads DVKVTQSSRYLVKRTGEKVFLECVQDMDHENMFWYRQDPGLGLRLIYFSYDVKMKEKGDIPEGYSVSREKKERFSLILESASTNQTSMYLCASNQGRNTEAFFGQGTRLTVV.

This clonotype has a handful of counts. CDR3 protein: CASSSGSTEAFF. DNA for the CDR3: TGTGCCAGCAGCTCAGGGTCCACTGAAGCTTTCTTT. The rearrangement links TRBV9 to TRBJ1-1, with a weak D call TRBD1 (5 bases). The germline V gene has CDR1 SGDLS and CDR2 YYNGEE. This CDR3 contains 12 residues. V lost 4 bases to trimming and J lost 4 bases, with 8 bases between them.

This clonotype was seen more than once but under ten times. The chain employs TRBV20-1 and TRBJ2-7; 12 bases agree with TRBD1. Germline V gene lookup returns CDR1 DFQATT and CDR2 SNEGSKA (reference sequence). The CDR3 sequence is 14 residues long. The ends lost 6 bases at V and 6 bases at J; junction bases unmatched: 9. The CDR3 bases are TGCAGTGCCCGAAAAGGGACAGGGGGCCGCGAGCAGTACTTC. It specifies CSARKGTGGREQYF.

The chain combines TRBV21-1 with TRBJ2-3; TRBD2 is the table's D call and was not checked against the DNA. TRBV21-1 is a pseudogene. The CDR3 consists of 16 residues. The CDR3 DNA reads TGTGCCAGCATCTTAACGGGGGACTTTAGCACAGATACGCAGTATTTT. Translating gives CASILTGDFSTDTQYF.

Written as DNA, the CDR3 is TGCAGTGCTAATCCCGGTGGTAGCAACGAGCAGTACTTC. Protein sequence: CSANPGGSNEQYF. This chain joins TRBV20-1 and TRBJ2-4; D gene unclear. The J call could be wrong; TRBJ2-7 is a better fit for the DNA end. The length of the CDR3 is 13 residues. Germline CDR1 and CDR2: DFQATT and SNEGSKA (reference sequence).

V is TRBV4-1 and J is TRBJ2-7, with 7 nucleotides matching TRBD1. The CDR3 has 16 residues. V gave up 1 base and J gave up 3 bases; unmatched junction bases: 9. The germline V gene encodes CDR1 MGHRA and CDR2 YSYEKL. The CDR3 sequence: CASSQVDLGGGYEQYF. CDR3 DNA: TGCGCCAGCAGCCAAGTCGATTTAGGGGGCGGCTACGAGCAGTACTTC.

CDR3 protein: CASSYIYATEAFF. The CDR3 nucleotides are TGTGCCAGCAGCTATATTTATGCCACTGAAGCTTTCTTT. This chain uses TRBV7-9 with TRBJ1-1; D is unresolved. CDR1 and CDR2 (germline): SEHNR, FQNEAQ (reference sequence). The ends were cut back, 4 bases at V and 4 bases at J, with 10 bases in the middle. This CDR3 has 13 amino acids.

This clonotype was picked up one time. CDR3 loop: CASSYRTGNNEKLFF. The CDR3 coding sequence is TGTGCCAGCAGCTACAGGACAGGCAATAATGAAAAACTGTTTTTT. This chain joins TRBV3-1 and TRBJ1-4; 7 bases are a match to TRBD1. This CDR3 spans 15 amino acids. CDR1 and CDR2 from the germline V gene are LGHDT and YNNKEL (reference sequence). The junction had 7 bases not matched to a gene; V was cut back by 5 bases and J by 4 bases.

This rearrangement joins TRBV28 to TRBJ2-5, with 7 bases lining up with TRBD1. This CDR3 is 14 amino acids long. Per germline, CDR1 MDHEN and CDR2 SYDVKM. With 3 bases clipped from V and 4 bases from J, the junction kept 5 bases outside the gene matches. CDR3 region: CASSLGTVIETQYF. As DNA, the CDR3 is TGTGCCAGCAGTTTGGGGACAGTCATAGAGACCCAGTACTTC. The full variable domain, its missing parts supplied by reference TRBV28 and TRBJ2-5, is DVKVTQSSRYLVKRTGEKVFLECVQDMDHENMFWYRQDPGLGLRLIYFSYDVKMKEKGDIPEGYSVSREKKERFSLILESASTNQTSMYLCASSLGTVIETQYFGPGTRLLVL.

The chain carries TRBV12-3 or TRBV12-4 and TRBJ2-1; D not resolved. The CDR3 contains 13 residues. The ends were cut back, 6 bases at V and 8 bases at J, with 14 bases in the middle. In nucleotides, the CDR3 is TGTGCCAGCAGACGTAATGGCGTAGATGAGCAGTTCTTC. This gives the protein CASRRNGVDEQFF.

This clonotype was recorded a few times. J is TRBJ2-3 and V is TRBV6-2 or TRBV6-3; TRBD2 aligns across 12 bases. The CDR3 sequence is 15 residues long. Germline lookup yields CDR1 MNHEY and CDR2 SVGEGT. The V segment lost 6 bases and the J segment 7 bases; nucleotides outside the gene matches: 8. CDR3 residues: CASSRPTSGGHTQYF. The CDR3 DNA reads TGTGCCAGCAGCCGCCCGACTAGCGGGGGACATACGCAGTATTTT.

The rearrangement uses TRBV4-1 and TRBJ1-6; D unclear. V lost 0 bases and J 10 bases, leaving 19 bases between the germline ends. Germline loops: CDR1 MGHRA, CDR2 YSYEKL. This CDR3 has 17 residues. In DNA form, the CDR3 reads TGCGCCAGCAGCCAAGATCGGGGAGACGCTTTTAACTCACCCCTCCACTTT. Translating gives CASSQDRGDAFNSPLHF.

The genes are TRBV13 and TRBJ1-1; TRBD1 matches at 7 bases. V shed 3 bases, J shed 5 bases, and the junction held 12 bases outside the gene matches. The CDR3 contains 16 residues. Per germline, CDR1 PRHDT and CDR2 FYEKMQ (reference sequence). CDR3 in amino acids: CASSFVGDRGGTEAFF. In nucleotides, the CDR3 is TGTGCCAGCAGCTTTGTCGGGGACAGAGGAGGGACTGAAGCTTTCTTT.

The V gene is TRBV5-6, the J gene TRBJ2-5; D tentatively fits TRBD1 or TRBD2 (6 bases each). The CDR3 spans 15 residues. V lost 2 bases and J 4 bases, leaving 15 bases between the germline ends. CDR1 is SGHDT and CDR2 is YYEEEE in the germline V gene. CDR3 loop: CASSFGQWGGETQYF. Written as DNA, the CDR3 is TGTGCCAGCAGCTTTGGACAGTGGGGAGGAGAGACCCAGTACTTC.

This chain joins TRBV5-1 and TRBJ2-7; 7 bases match TRBD2. Trimming removed 3 bases from V and 2 bases from J; junction bases left unmatched: 5. The length of the CDR3 is 14 residues. Germline CDR1 and CDR2: SGHRS and YFSETQ. CDR3 region: CASSSGLVTYEQYF. In nucleotides, the CDR3 is TGCGCCAGCAGCTCCGGACTAGTCACCTACGAGCAGTACTTC.

This clonotype appeared a few times. This chain joins TRBV12-3 or TRBV12-4 and TRBJ1-5; 7 positions match TRBD1. CDR3 length: 17 amino acids. With V trimmed by 6 bases and J by 0 bases, 11 bases remained unmatched. This chain's CDR3 is CASSPGTAGYSNQPQHF. In DNA, the CDR3 is TGTGCCAGCAGCCCGGGGACAGCCGGATATAGCAATCAGCCCCAGCATTTT.

The chain has TRBV7-6 and TRBJ2-3; 9 positions agree with TRBD1. Germline CDR1 SGHVS, CDR2 FNYEAQ. The CDR3 covers 16 residues. The junction had 6 bases not matched to a gene; V was cut back by 4 bases and J by 1 base. CDR3 protein: CASSSQGAHGTDTQYF. The CDR3 bases are TGTGCCAGCAGCTCACAGGGGGCGCATGGCACAGATACGCAGTATTTT.

This sequence joins TRBV6-5 and TRBJ1-2, with D uncertain. Between the trimmed V and J ends, which lost 1 base and 8 bases, there was a span of 14 bases. Germline loops: CDR1 MNHEY, CDR2 SVGAGI. The CDR3 has 14 amino acids. CDR3 DNA: TGTGCCAGCAGTTACTTAAAGGGCCTGGGGGGCTACACCTTC. Translation: CASSYLKGLGGYTF.

This clonotype was observed a few times. The CDR3 reads CASSLMGAEQYF. For the CDR3, the DNA is TGTGCCAGCAGCTTAATGGGGGCTGAGCAGTACTTC. This chain connects TRBV7-9 to TRBJ2-7; TRBD1 might be the D (6 bases). The V end was cut by 2 bases, the J end by 7 bases, with 9 bases between. The V gene's germline CDR1 is SEHNR and CDR2 FQNEAQ (reference sequence). CDR3 length equals 12 residues.

This clonotype was detected a few times. This chain connects TRBV13 to TRBJ1-2; D ambiguous. Germline V CDR1 and CDR2: PRHDT, FYEKMQ (reference sequence). The V gene lost 5 bases and the J gene lost 0 bases, with 16 bases spanning the gap. The CDR3 totals 16 residues. CDR3 sequence (DNA): TGTGCCAGCAGCCCCAATGGGAGATCTACTAACTATGGCTACACCTTC. Encoded protein: CASSPNGRSTNYGYTF.

This chain links TRBV7-3 with TRBJ2-1; TRBD1 might be the D (5 bases). CDR1 and CDR2 (germline): SGHTA, FQGTGA. Deletions cut 5 bases from V and 7 bases from J, with 18 bases between. The CDR3 runs to 15 residues. The CDR3: CASSRDSLERNEQFF. The CDR3 DNA is TGTGCCAGCAGCCGAGACAGTTTAGAAAGGAATGAGCAGTTCTTC.

This clonotype was counted once. V is TRBV29-1 and J is TRBJ2-1; 7 nucleotides line up with TRBD2. The CDR3 sequence is 15 residues long. V was clipped by 6 bases and J by 0 bases; unmatched bases: 8. In germline, CDR1 is SQVTM, CDR2 ANQGSEA. CDR3 sequence reads: CSVGSGGSSYNEQFF. The CDR3 DNA follows: TGCAGCGTAGGCTCTGGCGGGAGCTCCTACAATGAGCAGTTCTTC.

The genes are TRBV2 and TRBJ2-7, with D perhaps assigned TRBD1 or TRBD2 (5 bases each). The germline CDR1 and CDR2 sequences are SNHLY and FYNNEI. The V gene lost 6 bases and the J gene lost 4 bases, with 13 bases spanning the gap. CDR3 length: 13 residues. The CDR3 protein is CASRAGTQYEQYF. The DNA of the CDR3 is TGTGCCAGCAGAGCCGGGACCCAATACGAGCAGTACTTC.

The V call is TRBV18, the J call TRBJ2-7, with D perhaps matching TRBD1 or TRBD2 (6 bases each). The J call may be faulty, since TRBJ2-5 better matches the DNA end. The CDR3 consists of 17 residues. Germline-derived CDR1 and CDR2 are KGHSH and LQKENI. CDR3 sequence reads: CASSPANRGPWGKTQYF. The CDR3 DNA follows: TGTGCCAGCTCACCAGCTAATCGGGGGCCCTGGGGGAAGACCCAGTACTTC.